The sample holds one count of the clone carrying this T cell receptor beta chain. These data come from a study of long-term antiretroviral therapy in people with HIV. Survey-level immunoSEQ v3.0 assays were run. The protocol was immunoSEQ multiplex PCR, while the TCRdb copy is restricted to in-frame clones and leaves out a portion. The repertoire has 12,000 or so clones, 82% of them found once; the top ten carry 15% to 20%. Trimming removed 5 bases at V and 0 bases at J, with 14 bases between. The CDR3 spans 16 residues. The germline CDR1 and CDR2 sequences are LNHDA and SQIVND (reference sequence). The source is a man aged 50 or older with HIV. The sample in question was unsorted PBMCs, obtained 8 to 8.5 years after starting antiretroviral therapy. The chain joins TRBV19 to TRBJ1-5; D uncertain. CDR3 amino acids: CASSSDNPYSNQPQHF. The CDR3 region has the DNA TGTGCCAGTAGTTCCGACAACCCCTATAGCAATCAGCCCCAGCATTTT.